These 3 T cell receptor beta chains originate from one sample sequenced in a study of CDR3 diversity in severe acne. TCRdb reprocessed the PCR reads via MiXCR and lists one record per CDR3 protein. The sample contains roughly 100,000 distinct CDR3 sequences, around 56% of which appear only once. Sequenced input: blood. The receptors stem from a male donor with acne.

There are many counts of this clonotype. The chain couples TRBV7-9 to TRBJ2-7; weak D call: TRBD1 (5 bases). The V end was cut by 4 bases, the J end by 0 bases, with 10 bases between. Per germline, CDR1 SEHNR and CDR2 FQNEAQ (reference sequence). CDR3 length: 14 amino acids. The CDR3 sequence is CASSSRRDSYEQYF. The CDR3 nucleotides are TGTGCCAGCAGCTCGCGCAGGGACTCCTACGAGCAGTACTTC. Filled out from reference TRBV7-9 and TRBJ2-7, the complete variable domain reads DTGVSQNPRHKITKRGQNVTFRCDPISEHNRLYWYRQTLGQGPEFLTYFQNEAQLEKSRLLSDRFSAERPKGSFSTLEIQRTEQGDSAMYLCASSSRRDSYEQYFGPGTRLTVT.

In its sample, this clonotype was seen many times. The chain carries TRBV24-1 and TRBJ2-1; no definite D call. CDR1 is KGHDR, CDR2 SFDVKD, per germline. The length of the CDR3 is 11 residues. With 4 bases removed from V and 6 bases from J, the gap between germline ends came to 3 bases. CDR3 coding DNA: TGTGCCACCAGTGAGCTCAATGAGCAGTTCTTC. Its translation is CATSELNEQFF.

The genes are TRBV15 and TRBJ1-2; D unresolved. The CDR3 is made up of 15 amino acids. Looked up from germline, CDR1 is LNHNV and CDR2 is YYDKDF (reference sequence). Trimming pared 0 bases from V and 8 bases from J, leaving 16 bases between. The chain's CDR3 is CATSRDAGKRLGYTF. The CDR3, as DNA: TGTGCCACCAGCAGAGATGCGGGGAAGCGGCTCGGCTACACCTTC.